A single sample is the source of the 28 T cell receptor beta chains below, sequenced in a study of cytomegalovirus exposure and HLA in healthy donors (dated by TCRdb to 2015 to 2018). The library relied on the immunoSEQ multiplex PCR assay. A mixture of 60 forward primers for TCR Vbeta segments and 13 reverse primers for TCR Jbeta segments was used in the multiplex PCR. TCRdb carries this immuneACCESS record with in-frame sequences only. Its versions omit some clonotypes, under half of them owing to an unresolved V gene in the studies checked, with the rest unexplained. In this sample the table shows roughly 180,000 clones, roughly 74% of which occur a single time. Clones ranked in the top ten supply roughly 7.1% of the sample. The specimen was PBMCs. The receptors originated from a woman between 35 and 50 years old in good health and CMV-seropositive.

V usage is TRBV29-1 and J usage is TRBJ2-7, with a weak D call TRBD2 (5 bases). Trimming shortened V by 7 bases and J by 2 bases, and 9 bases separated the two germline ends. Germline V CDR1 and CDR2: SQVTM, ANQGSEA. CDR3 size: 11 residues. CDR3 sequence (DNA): TGCAGCGCTGCGAGGGCCTACGAGCAGTACTTC. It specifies CSAARAYEQYF.

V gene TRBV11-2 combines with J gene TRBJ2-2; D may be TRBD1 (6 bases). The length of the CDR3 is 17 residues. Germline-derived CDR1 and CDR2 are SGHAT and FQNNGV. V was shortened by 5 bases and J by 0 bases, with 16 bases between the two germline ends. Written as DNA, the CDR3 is TGTGCCAGCAGCATCTACAGGGTCCCCACGAACACCGGGGAGCTGTTTTTT. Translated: CASSIYRVPTNTGELFF.

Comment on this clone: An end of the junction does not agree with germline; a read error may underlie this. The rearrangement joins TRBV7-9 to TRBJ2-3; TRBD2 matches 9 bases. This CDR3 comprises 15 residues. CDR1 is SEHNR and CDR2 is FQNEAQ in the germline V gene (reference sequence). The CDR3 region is CSSSLASGNTDTQYF. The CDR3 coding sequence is TGTTCCAGCAGCTTGGCTAGCGGGAACACAGATACGCAGTATTTT.

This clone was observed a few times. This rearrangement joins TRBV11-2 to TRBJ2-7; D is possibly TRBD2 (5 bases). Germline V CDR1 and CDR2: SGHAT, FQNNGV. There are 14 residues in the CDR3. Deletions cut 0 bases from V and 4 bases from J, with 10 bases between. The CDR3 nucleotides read TGTGCCAGCAGCTTAGAACGGGGAGTTTACGAGCAGTACTTC. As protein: CASSLERGVYEQYF.

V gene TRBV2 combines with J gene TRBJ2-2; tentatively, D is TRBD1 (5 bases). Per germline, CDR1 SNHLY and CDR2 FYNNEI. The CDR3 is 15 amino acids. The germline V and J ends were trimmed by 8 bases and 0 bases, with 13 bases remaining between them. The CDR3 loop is CASGAAATNTGELFF. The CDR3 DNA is TGTGCCAGCGGGGCGGCCGCTACGAACACCGGGGAGCTGTTTTTT.

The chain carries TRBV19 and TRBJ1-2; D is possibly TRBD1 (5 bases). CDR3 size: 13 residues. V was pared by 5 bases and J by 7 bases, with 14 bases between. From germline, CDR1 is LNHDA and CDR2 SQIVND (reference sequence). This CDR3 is CASSPTDLSGYTF. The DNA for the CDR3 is TGTGCCAGTAGTCCGACAGATTTGAGTGGCTACACCTTC. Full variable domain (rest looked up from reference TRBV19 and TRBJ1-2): DGGITQSPKYLFRKEGQNVTLSCEQNLNHDAMYWYRQDPGQGLRLIYYSQIVNDFQKGDIAEGYSVSREKKESFPLTVTSAQKNPTAFYLCASSPTDLSGYTFGSGTRLTVV.

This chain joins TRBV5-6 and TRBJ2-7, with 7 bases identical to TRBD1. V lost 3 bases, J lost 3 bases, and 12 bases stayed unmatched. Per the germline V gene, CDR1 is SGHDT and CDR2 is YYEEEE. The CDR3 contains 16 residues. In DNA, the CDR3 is TGTGCCAGCAGCTGGCCACGGGACAGCCCAATCTACGAGCAGTACTTC. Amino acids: CASSWPRDSPIYEQYF.

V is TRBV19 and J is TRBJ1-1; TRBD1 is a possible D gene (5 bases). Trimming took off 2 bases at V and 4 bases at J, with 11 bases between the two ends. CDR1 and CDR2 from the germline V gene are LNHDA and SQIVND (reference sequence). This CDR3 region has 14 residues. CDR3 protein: CASSINGGFTEAFF. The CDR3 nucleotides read TGTGCCAGTAGTATAAACGGGGGTTTCACTGAAGCTTTCTTT.

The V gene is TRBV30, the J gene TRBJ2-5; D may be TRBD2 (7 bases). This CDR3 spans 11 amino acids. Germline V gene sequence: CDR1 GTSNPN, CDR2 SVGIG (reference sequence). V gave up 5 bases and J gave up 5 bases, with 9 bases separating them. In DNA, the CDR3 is TGTGCCTGGGGGGGGGCCGAGACCCAGTACTTC. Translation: CAWGGAETQYF.

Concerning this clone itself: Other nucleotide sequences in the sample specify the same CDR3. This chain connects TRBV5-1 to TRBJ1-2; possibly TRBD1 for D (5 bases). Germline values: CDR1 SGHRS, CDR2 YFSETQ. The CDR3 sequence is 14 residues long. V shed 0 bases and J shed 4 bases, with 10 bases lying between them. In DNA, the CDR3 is TGCGCCAGCAGCTTGGAGGGGCAGATCTATGGCTACACCTTC. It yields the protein CASSLEGQIYGYTF.

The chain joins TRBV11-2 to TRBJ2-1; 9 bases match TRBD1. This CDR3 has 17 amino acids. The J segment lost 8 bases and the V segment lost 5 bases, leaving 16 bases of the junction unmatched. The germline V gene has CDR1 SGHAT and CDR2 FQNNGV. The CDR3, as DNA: TGTGCCAGCAGCGGGGGGACAGGGTTCTCCGGGATGGATGAGCAGTTCTTC. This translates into CASSGGTGFSGMDEQFF. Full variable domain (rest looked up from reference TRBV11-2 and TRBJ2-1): EAGVAQSPRYKIIEKRQSVAFWCNPISGHATLYWYQQILGQGPKLLIQFQNNGVVDDSQLPKDRFSAERLKGVDSTLKIQPAKLEDSAVYLCASSGGTGFSGMDEQFFGPGTRLTVL.

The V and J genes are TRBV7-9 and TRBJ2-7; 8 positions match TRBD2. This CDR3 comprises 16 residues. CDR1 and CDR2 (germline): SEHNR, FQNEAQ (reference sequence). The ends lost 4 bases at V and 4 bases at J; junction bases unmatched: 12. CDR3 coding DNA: TGTGCCAGCAGCTCCCGAGGGGCGGGAGGTTCGTACGAGCAGTACTTC. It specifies CASSSRGAGGSYEQYF.

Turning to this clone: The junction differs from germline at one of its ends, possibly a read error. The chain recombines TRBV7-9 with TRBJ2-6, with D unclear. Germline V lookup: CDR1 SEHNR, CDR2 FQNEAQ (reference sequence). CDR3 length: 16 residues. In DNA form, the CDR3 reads TGTTCCAGCAGCCCGCCGGAGTCCTCTGGGGCCAACGTCCTGACTTTC. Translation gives CSSSPPESSGANVLTF. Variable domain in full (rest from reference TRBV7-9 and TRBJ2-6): DTGVSQNPRHKITKRGQNVTFRCDPISEHNRLYWYRQTLGQGPEFLTYFQNEAQLEKSRLLSDRFSAERPKGSFSTLEIQRTEQGDSAMYLCSSSPPESSGANVLTFGAGSRLTVL.

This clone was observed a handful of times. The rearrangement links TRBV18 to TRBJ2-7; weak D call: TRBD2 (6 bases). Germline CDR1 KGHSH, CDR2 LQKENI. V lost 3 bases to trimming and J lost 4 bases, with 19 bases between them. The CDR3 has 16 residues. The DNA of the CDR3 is TGTGCCAGCTCACCTAGACAGAGCGTTGGGGGGTACGAGCAGTACTTC. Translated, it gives CASSPRQSVGGYEQYF.

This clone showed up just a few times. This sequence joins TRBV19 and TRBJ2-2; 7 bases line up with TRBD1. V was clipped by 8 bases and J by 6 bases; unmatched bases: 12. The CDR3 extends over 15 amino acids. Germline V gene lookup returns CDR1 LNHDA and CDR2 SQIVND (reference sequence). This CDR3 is CASARSLGGAGELFF. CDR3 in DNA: TGTGCCAGTGCCCGTTCGTTAGGGGGCGCCGGGGAGCTGTTTTTT. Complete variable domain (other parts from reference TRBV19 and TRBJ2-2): DGGITQSPKYLFRKEGQNVTLSCEQNLNHDAMYWYRQDPGQGLRLIYYSQIVNDFQKGDIAEGYSVSREKKESFPLTVTSAQKNPTAFYLCASARSLGGAGELFFGEGSRLTVL.

CDR3 in DNA: TGCGCCAGCAGCCAAGATGGCGGGACAGGGGGATGGAGTAATTCACCCCTCCACTTT. Its protein product is CASSQDGGTGGWSNSPLHF. The chain joins TRBV4-3 to TRBJ1-6, with 11 bases matching TRBD1. CDR1 is LGHNA and CDR2 is YSLEER in the germline V gene. J gave up 6 bases and V 0 bases, and 10 bases lay outside the gene matches. The CDR3 length is 19 residues.

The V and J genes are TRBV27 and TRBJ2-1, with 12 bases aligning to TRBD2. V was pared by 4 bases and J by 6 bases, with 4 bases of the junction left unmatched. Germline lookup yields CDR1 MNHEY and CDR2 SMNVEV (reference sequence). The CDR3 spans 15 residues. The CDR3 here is CASSSGLAGTNEQFF. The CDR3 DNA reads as TGTGCCAGCAGTTCTGGACTAGCGGGGACCAATGAGCAGTTCTTC.

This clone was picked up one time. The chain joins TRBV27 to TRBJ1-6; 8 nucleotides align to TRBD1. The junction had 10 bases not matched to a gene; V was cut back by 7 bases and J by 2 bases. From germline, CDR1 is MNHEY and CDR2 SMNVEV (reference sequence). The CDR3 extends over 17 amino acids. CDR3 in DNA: TGTGCCAGCACCGCCGGACAGGGAAGGCCCTATAATTCACCCCTCCACTTT. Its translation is CASTAGQGRPYNSPLHF.

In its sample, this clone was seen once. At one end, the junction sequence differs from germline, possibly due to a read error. The CDR3 region is CASSRQGLSTGDSPPHF. CDR3 nucleotide sequence: TGTGCCAGCAGCAGGCAGGGACTATCCACAGGAGATTCACCCCCCCACTTT. The chain joins TRBV13 to TRBJ1-6; D may be TRBD1 (5 bases). The CDR3 runs 17 residues. Germline V CDR1 and CDR2: PRHDT, FYEKMQ (reference sequence).

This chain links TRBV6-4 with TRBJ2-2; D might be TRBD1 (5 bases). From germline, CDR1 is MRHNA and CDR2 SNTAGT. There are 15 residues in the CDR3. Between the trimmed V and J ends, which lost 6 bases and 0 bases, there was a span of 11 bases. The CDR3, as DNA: TGTGCCAGCAGCGCAGGGTACTCGAACACCGGGGAGCTGTTTTTT. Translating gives CASSAGYSNTGELFF.

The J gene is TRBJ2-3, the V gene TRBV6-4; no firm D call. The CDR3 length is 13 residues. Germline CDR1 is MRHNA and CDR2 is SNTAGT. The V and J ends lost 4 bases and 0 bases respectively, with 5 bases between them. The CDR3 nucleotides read TGTGCCAGCAGTGGTTCTAGCACAGATACGCAGTATTTT. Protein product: CASSGSSTDTQYF.

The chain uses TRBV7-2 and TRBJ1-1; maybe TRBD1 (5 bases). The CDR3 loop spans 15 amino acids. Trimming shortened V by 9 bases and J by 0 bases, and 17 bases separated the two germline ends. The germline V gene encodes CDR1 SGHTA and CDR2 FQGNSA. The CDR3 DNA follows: TGTGCCAGTAACTTTGGGGGGAATCTGAACACTGAAGCTTTCTTT. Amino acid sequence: CASNFGGNLNTEAFF.

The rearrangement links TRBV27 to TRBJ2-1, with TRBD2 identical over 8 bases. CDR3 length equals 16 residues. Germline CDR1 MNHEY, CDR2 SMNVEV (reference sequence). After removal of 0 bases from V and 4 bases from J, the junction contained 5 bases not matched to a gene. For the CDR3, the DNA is TGTGCCAGCAGTTTATCTTCCGGGAGGGGTTACAATGAGCAGTTCTTC. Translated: CASSLSSGRGYNEQFF.

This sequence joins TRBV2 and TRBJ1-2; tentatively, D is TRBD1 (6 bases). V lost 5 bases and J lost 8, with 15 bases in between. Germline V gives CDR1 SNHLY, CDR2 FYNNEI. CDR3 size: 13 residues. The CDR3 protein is CASSHNYREGYTF. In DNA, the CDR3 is TGTGCCAGCAGTCACAACTACAGGGAGGGCTACACCTTC.

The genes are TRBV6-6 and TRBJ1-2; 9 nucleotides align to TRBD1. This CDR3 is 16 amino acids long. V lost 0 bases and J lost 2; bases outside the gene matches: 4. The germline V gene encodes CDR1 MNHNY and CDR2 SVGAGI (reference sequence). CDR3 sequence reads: CASSYSSGQGNYGYTF. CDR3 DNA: TGTGCCAGCAGTTACTCAAGCGGACAGGGGAACTATGGCTACACCTTC.

Written as DNA, the CDR3 is TGTGCCAGCAGTTCCCGGACAGGGTTTTCCTACGAGCAGTACTTC. It yields the protein CASSSRTGFSYEQYF. The chain is built from TRBV27 and TRBJ2-7; 8 bases are a match to TRBD1. The CDR3 length is 15 residues. Germline V gives CDR1 MNHEY, CDR2 SMNVEV (reference sequence). With 4 bases clipped from V and 1 base from J, the junction kept 6 bases outside the gene matches.

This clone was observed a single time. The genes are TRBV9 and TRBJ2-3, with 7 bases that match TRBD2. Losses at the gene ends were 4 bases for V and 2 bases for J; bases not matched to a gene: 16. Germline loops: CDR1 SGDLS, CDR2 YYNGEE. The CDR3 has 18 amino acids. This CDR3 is CASSLGVAGNPSTDTQYF. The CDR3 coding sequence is TGTGCCAGCAGCCTCGGGGTAGCGGGCAACCCTTCCACAGATACGCAGTATTTT.

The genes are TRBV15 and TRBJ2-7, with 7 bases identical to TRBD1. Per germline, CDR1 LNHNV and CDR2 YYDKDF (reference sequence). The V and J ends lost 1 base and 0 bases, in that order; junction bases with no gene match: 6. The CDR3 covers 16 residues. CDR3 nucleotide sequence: TGTGCCACCAGCAGAGTCCGACAGGGTAGCTCCTACGAGCAGTACTTC. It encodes CATSRVRQGSSYEQYF.